The rows below give T cell receptor beta chains drawn from one sample of a study of yellow fever vaccine responses in identical twins. TCRdb ran MiXCR on the RT-PCR reads and lists one entry per CDR3 protein. The table has over 10,000 distinct CDR3 sequences, around four fifths seen once. The sample consisted of T cells from blood (PBMCs), unsorted or a sorted subset (not recorded which), taken before or after yellow fever vaccination (not recorded which). The source of these receptors is a woman aged 18-29 years who received the yellow fever vaccine. Both conserved end residues are part of each CDR3. A D gene is named only where the DNA matches it firmly. Some rows mark clone size as missing; the rest say once, few, many or name a class of expanded clone.

v_call	j_call	clone_size	d_call	cdr3_nt	cdr3_aa
TRBV14	TRBJ2-1	.	.	TGTGCCAGCAGCCCGGATCCGGGACCATTTTCTGAGCAGTTCTTC	CASSPDPGPFSEQFF
TRBV18	TRBJ2-7	.	TRBD2	TGTGCCAGCTCACCACTAGCGGGGAGCACCAACGAGCAGTACTTC	CASSPLAGSTNEQYF
TRBV2	TRBJ2-7	once	.	TGTGCCAGCAGTGACAGGGAGTCCTACGAGCAGTACTTC	CASSDRESYEQYF
TRBV20-1	TRBJ2-1	.	.	TGCAGTGCTACCAATACTAGATACAATGAGCAGTTCTTC	CSATNTRYNEQFF
TRBV29-1	TRBJ2-7	.	TRBD2	TGCAGCGCGGAAGGACTAGCGGGGTCCTACGAGCAGTACTTC	CSAEGLAGSYEQYF
TRBV7-2	TRBJ2-2	once	.	TGTGCCAGCAGCCCAAAAGCAGGGAAGGGCGGGGAGCTGTTTTTT	CASSPKAGKGGELFF
TRBV11-2	TRBJ1-1	.	.	TGTGCCAGCAGCGTAAGACAGGTGAACACTGAAGCTTTCTTT	CASSVRQVNTEAFF
TRBV18	TRBJ2-1	.	.	TGTGCCAGCTCACGGGGGGTCAATACCTACAATGAGCAGTTCTTC	CASSRGVNTYNEQFF
TRBV5-1	TRBJ2-1	.	.	TGCGCCAGCAGAGTTTCCGTCAGCGGATACAATGAGCAGTTCTTC	CASRVSVSGYNEQFF
TRBV29-1	TRBJ2-4	.	.	TGCAGCGTAGCGGGACAAGATAACATTCAGTACTTC	CSVAGQDNIQYF
TRBV14	TRBJ1-4	.	.	TGTGCCAGCAGCCACCGCCCGAAAGAAAAACTGTTTTTT	CASSHRPKEKLFF
TRBV11-3	TRBJ2-1	.	TRBD2	TGTGCCAGCAGCGCCCGGACTAGCGGGAGCGATGAGCAGTTCTTC	CASSARTSGSDEQFF
TRBV20-1	TRBJ2-5	.	TRBD2	TGCAGTGCCTTGATATCCGGGGGGCAAGAGACCCAGTACTTC	CSALISGGQETQYF
TRBV14	TRBJ2-1	.	.	TGTGCCAGCAGCGAGACAGCTAATGAGCAGTTCTTC	CASSETANEQFF
TRBV7-2	TRBJ2-7	.	.	TGTGCCAGCAGCTTAGTGGGGCAAGACTACGAGCAGTACTTC	CASSLVGQDYEQYF
TRBV4-3	TRBJ2-1	.	.	TGCGCCAGCAGCCAAGCGTGGGACAATGAGCAGTTCTTC	CASSQAWDNEQFF
TRBV4-1	TRBJ1-1	.	.	TGCGCCAGCAGCCACATCCATCCGGCCCTGAACACTGAAGCTTTCTTT	CASSHIHPALNTEAFF
TRBV28	TRBJ2-5	.	.	TGTGCCAGCAGTTTAAACCTGGGGACCCAGTACTTC	CASSLNLGTQYF
TRBV7-9	TRBJ2-5	.	.	TGTGCCAGCAGCCCCCTTTGGGACTACCAAGAGACCCAGTACTTC	CASSPLWDYQETQYF
TRBV13	TRBJ2-2	.	.	TGTGCCTTTGCGGCACTGAACACCGGGGAGCTGTTTTTT	CAFAALNTGELFF
TRBV29-1	TRBJ1-4	.	TRBD1	TGCAGCGTCCGGACAGGGGCTAATGAAAAACTGTTTTTT	CSVRTGANEKLFF
TRBV7-9	TRBJ2-3	.	TRBD2	TGTGCCAGCAGCCAAGCTGGACTAGCGGATAACACAGATACGCAGTATTTT	CASSQAGLADNTDTQYF
TRBV12-3/TRBV12-4	TRBJ2-1	.	TRBD2	TGTGCCAGCAGTTTAGCTAGCGGGGCCTATAACTCCTACAATGAGCAGTTCTTC	CASSLASGAYNSYNEQFF
TRBV27	TRBJ2-1	few	TRBD1	TGTGCCAGCAGTCCCGGGACAGGGGGTTATGAGCAGTTCTTC	CASSPGTGGYEQFF
TRBV19	TRBJ2-3	.	.	TGTGCCAGTAGTCAAACAGATACGCAGTATTTT	CASSQTDTQYF
TRBV3-1	TRBJ1-5	.	.	TGTGCCAGCAGCCAAGATAGCGTTAGCAATCAGCCCCAGCATTTT	CASSQDSVSNQPQHF
TRBV28	TRBJ2-7	.	.	TGTGCCAGCAGTTTAAGTGGGTCGGGAGAGCAGTACTTC	CASSLSGSGEQYF
TRBV23-1	TRBJ2-2	.	.	TGCGCCAGCAGTTTTAGACGCAGCGGGGAGCTGTTTTTT	CASSFRRSGELFF
TRBV23-1	TRBJ1-5	few	TRBD1	TGCGCCAGCACGATTAGGGTGGACAGGGAAGGTCAGCCCCAGCATTTT	CASTIRVDREGQPQHF
TRBV5-1	TRBJ2-7	.	.	TGCGCCAGCAGCTTCAATGCCTACGAGCAGTACTTC	CASSFNAYEQYF
TRBV25-1	TRBJ2-1	.	.	TGTGCCAGCAGTGAATGGTATGAAGCAGGCGGGAATGAGCAGTTCTTC	CASSEWYEAGGNEQFF
TRBV19	TRBJ2-3	.	.	TGTGCCAGTAGCGGGAGCACAGATACGCAGTATTTT	CASSGSTDTQYF
TRBV6-2/TRBV6-3	TRBJ2-6	.	.	TGTGCCAGCAGTTACTCGGAGCGGGTGGGTTCCGTCCTGACTTTC	CASSYSERVGSVLTF
TRBV15	TRBJ2-7	.	.	TGTGCCACCAGCAGAGGAGGCCGCGAGCAGTACTTC	CATSRGGREQYF
TRBV7-2	TRBJ2-1	once	.	TGTGCCAGCAGCGGGGCTTACAATGAGCAGTTCTTC	CASSGAYNEQFF
TRBV6-5	TRBJ1-1	.	.	TGTGCCAGCAGTTACTCTCCCGGGGTCACTGAAGCTTTCTTT	CASSYSPGVTEAFF
TRBV28	TRBJ2-3	.	.	TGTGCCAGCAGTCCCCTTTTAGCGAGTGCGTCAGATACGCAGTATTTT	CASSPLLASASDTQYF
TRBV11-2	TRBJ2-5	.	.	TGTGCCAGCAGCTTAGAGGGGTCGGGGACCCAGTACTTC	CASSLEGSGTQYF
TRBV4-1	TRBJ2-7	few	.	TGCGCCAGCAGCCAAGTTTTGGCGAGCTCCTACGAGCAGTACTTC	CASSQVLASSYEQYF
TRBV23-1	TRBJ2-1	.	TRBD2	TGCGCCAGCAGTCAATCTAGCGGGGGGGGAAATGAGCAGTTCTTC	CASSQSSGGGNEQFF
TRBV12-3/TRBV12-4	TRBJ2-2	.	.	TGTGCCAGCAGTCGGTCGCCCGGTCAGAGAAACACCGGGGAGCTGTTTTTT	CASSRSPGQRNTGELFF
TRBV7-9	TRBJ2-7	.	.	TGTGCCAGCAGCTTAGCTTTGGAAAACTACGAGCAGTACTTC	CASSLALENYEQYF
TRBV4-2	TRBJ2-3	.	.	TGTGCCAGCAGCCGCGAGTCAGATACGCAGTATTTT	CASSRESDTQYF